The 18 T cell receptor beta chains given below trace back to one sample, sequenced in a study of T cells in Graves' hyperthyroidism and ophthalmopathy. RNA transcripts gave rise to amplified TCR beta CDR3 regions. The TCR CDR3 was amplified in a first-round RT-PCR using the HTBI primer set. TCRdb redid the calling of the multiplex PCR reads with MiXCR, one entry per CDR3 protein. The sample has 200,000 to 250,000 distinct CDR3 sequences; around 17% are singletons. Source material: blood. The receptors were sampled from a woman younger than 30 with Graves' ophthalmopathy.

This clonotype has only one observation. This sequence joins TRBV5-4 and TRBJ2-3; 9 bases are shared with TRBD2. With 2 bases clipped from V and 4 bases from J, the junction kept 11 bases outside the gene matches. The CDR3 is made up of 17 amino acids. Germline V lookup: CDR1 SGHNT, CDR2 YYREEE (reference sequence). The CDR3 region is CASSLAGRGGRSDTQYF. For the CDR3, the DNA is TGTGCCAGCAGCTTAGCCGGGCGGGGGGGCCGCTCAGATACGCAGTATTTT.

This chain connects TRBV19 to TRBJ2-2; 7 nucleotides agree with TRBD2. Trimming removed 6 bases from V and 1 base from J; junction bases left unmatched: 14. The CDR3 loop spans 18 amino acids. Germline V gene lookup returns CDR1 LNHDA and CDR2 SQIVND (reference sequence). CDR3 DNA sequence: TGTGCCAGTAGCTACCCGTGGGGAGGGCCGAAGAACACCGGGGAGCTGTTTTTT. Residues: CASSYPWGGPKNTGELFF.

In this sample, this clonotype turned up many times. The rearrangement links TRBV5-8 to TRBJ1-4; 10 nucleotides align to TRBD1. This CDR3 is built from 16 residues. Germline V gene sequence: CDR1 SGHTS, CDR2 YDEGEE. Trimming took 4 bases from V and 4 from J; bases not matched to a gene: 7. The CDR3 DNA follows: TGTGCCAGCAGCCCCGGACAGGGGGGATATAATGAAAAACTGTTTTTT. Encoded protein: CASSPGQGGYNEKLFF.

In its sample, this clonotype was seen many times. J is TRBJ2-1 and V is TRBV7-3; TRBD2 matches at 11 bases. V lost 3 bases, J lost 5 bases, and 6 bases stayed unmatched. Germline CDR1 SGHTA, CDR2 FQGTGA. The CDR3 spans 16 residues. The CDR3 loop reads CASSFLAGGTHNEQFF. The CDR3 coding sequence is TGTGCCAGCAGCTTCCTAGCGGGAGGTACCCACAATGAGCAGTTCTTC.

In its sample, this clonotype was seen a few times. The CDR3 is CASSREGGRADTQYF. In DNA form, the CDR3 reads TGTGCCAGCAGTAGAGAGGGCGGGAGGGCAGATACGCAGTATTTT. This rearrangement joins TRBV9 to TRBJ2-3, with 9 bases lining up with TRBD2. The CDR3 length is 15 residues. The V segment lost 5 bases and the J segment 4 bases; nucleotides outside the gene matches: 8. Germline-derived CDR1 and CDR2 are SGDLS and YYNGEE.

This clonotype occurred many times. V and J are TRBV6-5 and TRBJ2-2; possibly TRBD2 for D (6 bases). The germline V and J ends were trimmed by 0 bases and 2 bases, with 10 bases remaining between them. The CDR3 is 16 residues long. The germline CDR1 and CDR2 sequences are MNHEY and SVGAGI. The chain's CDR3 is CASSYSPSENTGELFF. CDR3 DNA sequence: TGTGCCAGCAGTTACTCCCCTAGCGAAAACACCGGGGAGCTGTTTTTT.

This clonotype was observed a single time. This sequence joins TRBV28 and TRBJ1-5; no clear D gene. Germline CDR1 and CDR2: MDHEN and SYDVKM. This CDR3 region has 14 residues. Trimming removed 5 bases at V and 1 base at J, with 9 bases between. In DNA, the CDR3 is TGTGCCAGCAGTACGGGCATAAGCAATCAGCCCCAGCATTTT. Translating gives CASSTGISNQPQHF.

This clonotype was seen at least ten times. V is TRBV11-3 and J is TRBJ2-3; D may match TRBD1 or TRBD2 (5 bases each). The V and J ends lost 1 base and 2 bases respectively, with 22 bases between them. The V gene's germline CDR1 is SGHNT and CDR2 YENEEA. The length of the CDR3 is 19 residues. The CDR3 loop is CASSLGSPWDPRLTDTQYF. The CDR3 coding sequence is TGTGCCAGCAGCTTAGGATCTCCCTGGGACCCTCGACTCACAGATACGCAGTATTTT.

The J gene is TRBJ1-1, the V gene TRBV4-3; D is possibly TRBD1 (5 bases). The CDR3 has 13 residues. V lost 6 bases and J lost 0, with 8 bases in between. In germline, CDR1 is LGHNA, CDR2 YSLEER. This CDR3 is CASRQEMNTEAFF. The CDR3 region has the DNA TGCGCCAGCAGACAGGAGATGAACACTGAAGCTTTCTTT.

This clonotype was detected only a few times. This sequence joins TRBV6-1 and TRBJ2-1; 8 bases are shared with TRBD2. CDR3 length: 16 amino acids. Trimming took 6 bases from V and 1 from J; bases not matched to a gene: 8. Looked up from germline, CDR1 is MNHNS and CDR2 is SASEGT. CDR3 amino acids: CASRLGLASSYNEQFF. The CDR3, as DNA: TGTGCCAGCAGACTCGGACTAGCCTCTTCCTACAATGAGCAGTTCTTC.

The gene calls are TRBV5-4 and TRBJ1-1; D gene ambiguous. V was trimmed by 5 bases and J by 4 bases, leaving 12 bases between them. CDR3 length: 13 residues. The germline V gene encodes CDR1 SGHNT and CDR2 YYREEE (reference sequence). The CDR3 DNA sequence: TGTGCCAGCAGAACGGCAGTAGGCACTGAAGCTTTCTTT. It translates to CASRTAVGTEAFF.

This clonotype was observed a handful of times. V usage is TRBV19 and J usage is TRBJ1-3; no clear D. Germline V gene lookup returns CDR1 LNHDA and CDR2 SQIVND (reference sequence). The CDR3 consists of 14 residues. V gave up 5 bases and J gave up 0 bases, with 8 bases separating them. CDR3 region: CASSVITSGNTIYF. In nucleotides, the CDR3 is TGTGCCAGTAGTGTCATTACCTCTGGAAACACCATATATTTT.

This clonotype was counted between two and nine times. The chain combines TRBV4-2 with TRBJ2-3; a possible D gene is TRBD2 (6 bases). Trimming took 0 bases from V and 3 from J, leaving 16 bases between them. CDR1 is LGHNA and CDR2 is YNFKEQ in the germline V gene. The CDR3 loop spans 17 amino acids. The chain's CDR3 is CASSQDFGLALTDTQYF. The CDR3 coding sequence is TGTGCCAGCAGCCAAGATTTTGGGCTAGCGTTGACAGATACGCAGTATTTT.

This clonotype was recorded many times. The rearrangement links TRBV6-6 to TRBJ1-1; D is uncertain. There are 14 residues in the CDR3. Trimming cost V 0 bases and J 0 bases, with 5 bases left between them. The germline gives CDR1 MNHNY, CDR2 SVGAGI (reference sequence). The CDR3 nucleotides read TGTGCCAGCAGTTACTCAGCCATGAACACTGAAGCTTTCTTT. Amino acid sequence: CASSYSAMNTEAFF.

The chain carries TRBV24-1 and TRBJ1-2; 8 positions match TRBD1. V shed 4 bases, J shed 0 bases, and the junction held 9 bases outside the gene matches. CDR1 is KGHDR and CDR2 is SFDVKD in the germline V gene. The CDR3 has 17 residues. The CDR3 DNA follows: TGTGCCACCAGTGACCCCGGGACAGGAGATACTAACTATGGCTACACCTTC. It specifies CATSDPGTGDTNYGYTF.

The CDR3 here is CASRLPGLAGYEQYF. In DNA, the CDR3 is TGTGCCAGCAGACTACCGGGACTAGCGGGGTACGAGCAGTACTTC. This rearrangement joins TRBV6-1 to TRBJ2-7; 13 nucleotides match TRBD2. J gave up 4 bases and V 6 bases, and 6 bases lay outside the gene matches. The CDR3 totals 15 residues. Germline loops: CDR1 MNHNS, CDR2 SASEGT.

The chain links TRBV28 to TRBJ1-6; D possibly corresponds to TRBD1 (6 bases). Trimming removed 5 bases at V and 5 bases at J, with 10 bases between. The CDR3 is made up of 14 amino acids. Germline values: CDR1 MDHEN, CDR2 SYDVKM. The CDR3 spells CASSGGRNNSPLHF. The CDR3 DNA is TGTGCCAGCAGTGGGGGCAGGAATAATTCACCCCTCCACTTT.

This clonotype was seen at least ten times. Sequence at one end of the junction differs from germline and may be a read error. This sequence joins TRBV7-7 and TRBJ2-5; 12 bases match TRBD2. Germline CDR1 is SSHAT and CDR2 is FNYEAQ (reference sequence). The CDR3 is 15 amino acids. CDR3 loop: CASSTRLAGEETQYF. The DNA for the CDR3 is TGTGCTAGCAGCACACGACTAGCGGGAGAGGAGACCCAGTACTTC.